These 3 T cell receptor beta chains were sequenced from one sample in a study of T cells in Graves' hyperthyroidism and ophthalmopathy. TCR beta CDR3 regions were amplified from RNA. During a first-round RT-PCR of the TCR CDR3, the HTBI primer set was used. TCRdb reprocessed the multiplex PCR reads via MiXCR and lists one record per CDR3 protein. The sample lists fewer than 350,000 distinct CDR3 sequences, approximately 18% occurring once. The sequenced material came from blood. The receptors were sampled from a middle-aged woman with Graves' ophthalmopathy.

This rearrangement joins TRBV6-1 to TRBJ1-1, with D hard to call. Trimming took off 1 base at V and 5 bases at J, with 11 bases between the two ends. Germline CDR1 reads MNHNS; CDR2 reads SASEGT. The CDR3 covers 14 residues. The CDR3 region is CASSEVEGWTEAFF. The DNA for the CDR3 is TGTGCCAGCAGTGAAGTGGAGGGCTGGACTGAAGCTTTCTTT.

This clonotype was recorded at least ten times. The CDR3 coding sequence is TGTGCCAGACCGTCATGGACGGAAAACATTCAGTACTTC. Its translation is CARPSWTENIQYF. This chain uses TRBV19 with TRBJ2-4; D gene unclear. V lost 9 bases, J lost 5 bases, and 14 bases lay in between. The CDR3 has 13 residues. CDR1 is LNHDA, CDR2 SQIVND, per germline (reference sequence).

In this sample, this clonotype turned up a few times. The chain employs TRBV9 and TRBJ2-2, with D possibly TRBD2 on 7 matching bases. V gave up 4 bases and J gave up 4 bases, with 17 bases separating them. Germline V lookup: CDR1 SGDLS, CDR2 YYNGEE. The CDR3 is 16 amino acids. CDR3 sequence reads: CASSSSAGQPTGELFF. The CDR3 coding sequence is TGTGCCAGCAGCTCCTCAGCGGGACAACCCACCGGGGAGCTGTTTTTT. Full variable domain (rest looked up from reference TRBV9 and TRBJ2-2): DSGVTQTPKHLITATGQRVTLRCSPRSGDLSVYWYQQSLDQGLQFLIQYYNGEERAKGNILERFSAQQFPDLHSELNLSSLELGDSALYFCASSSSAGQPTGELFFGEGSRLTVL.